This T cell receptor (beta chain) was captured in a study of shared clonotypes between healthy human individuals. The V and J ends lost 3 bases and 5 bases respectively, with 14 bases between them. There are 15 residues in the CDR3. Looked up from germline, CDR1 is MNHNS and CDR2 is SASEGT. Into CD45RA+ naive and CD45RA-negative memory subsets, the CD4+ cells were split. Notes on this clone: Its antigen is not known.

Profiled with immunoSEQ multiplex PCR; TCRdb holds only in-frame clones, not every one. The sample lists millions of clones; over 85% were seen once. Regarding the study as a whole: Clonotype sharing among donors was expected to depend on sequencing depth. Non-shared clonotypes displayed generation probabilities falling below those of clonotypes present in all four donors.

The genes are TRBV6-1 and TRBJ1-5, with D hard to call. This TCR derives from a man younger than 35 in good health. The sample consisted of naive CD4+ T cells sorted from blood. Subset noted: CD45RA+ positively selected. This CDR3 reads CASSDFTTTDQPQHF. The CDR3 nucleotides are TGTGCCAGCAGTGATTTCACAACCACCGATCAGCCCCAGCATTTT.